One and the same sample provided the 25 T cell receptor beta chains below, sequenced in a study of beta chain features in type 1 diabetes. Of the isolated RNA, all was reverse transcribed, and so the sequenced material was expressed TCRB transcripts. Sequencing used immunoSEQ multiplex PCR; TCRdb keeps in-frame clones, though not all of them. In the table there are hundreds of thousands of clones, 25% to 35% of which are singletons. Sequenced: naive CD4+ T cells from blood. All receptors derive from a man between 18 and 35 years old in good health.

The chain couples TRBV4-1 to TRBJ2-1, with D unresolved. V gave up 4 bases and J gave up 5 bases, with 9 bases separating them. CDR1 and CDR2 (germline): MGHRA, YSYEKL. The CDR3 is 13 amino acids. CDR3 protein: CASSREWDNEQFF. CDR3 DNA sequence: TGCGCCAGCAGCCGAGAATGGGACAATGAGCAGTTCTTC.

The chain is built from TRBV19 and TRBJ2-1, with D hard to call. Germline V gene data show CDR1 as LNHDA and CDR2 as SQIVND (reference sequence). CDR3 size: 14 residues. Trimming removed 0 bases at V and 1 base at J, with 4 bases between. This CDR3 is CASSIDGSYNEQFF. In nucleotides, the CDR3 is TGTGCCAGTAGTATAGACGGATCCTACAATGAGCAGTTCTTC.

A word on this clone: One junction end does not reproduce the germline sequence, and a read error may be involved. The V call is TRBV28, the J call TRBJ1-1; D ambiguous. CDR1 is MDHEN, CDR2 SYDVKM, per germline. CDR3 length: 11 residues. The CDR3 spells CAISSEHKAFF. CDR3 nucleotide sequence: TGTGCCATCAGTTCGGAGCACAAAGCTTTCTTT. Complete variable domain (other parts from reference TRBV28 and TRBJ1-1): DVKVTQSSRYLVKRTGEKVFLECVQDMDHENMFWYRQDPGLGLRLIYFSYDVKMKEKGDIPEGYSVSREKKERFSLILESASTNQTSMYLCAISSEHKAFFGQGTRLTVV.

This chain joins TRBV5-1 and TRBJ2-3; 8 bases are shared with TRBD1. The germline V gene has CDR1 SGHRS and CDR2 YFSETQ. The CDR3 runs 16 residues. Losses at the gene ends were 3 bases for V and 4 bases for J; bases not matched to a gene: 10. CDR3 sequence (DNA): TGCGCCAGCAGCTACGGACAGGGCCTTACGCCAGATACGCAGTATTTT. Translation: CASSYGQGLTPDTQYF.

J is TRBJ2-7 and V is TRBV11-3, with 7 positions matching TRBD2. The ends lost 2 bases at V and 5 bases at J; junction bases unmatched: 3. The CDR3 spans 13 residues. The germline CDR1 and CDR2 sequences are SGHNT and YENEEA. As DNA, the CDR3 is TGTGCCAGCAGCTTAACTAGCGCACACGAGCAGTACTTC. Translation gives CASSLTSAHEQYF.

This clone was observed a few times. The chain combines TRBV27 with TRBJ2-7; D not resolved. Germline-derived CDR1 and CDR2 are MNHEY and SMNVEV (reference sequence). The CDR3 loop spans 12 amino acids. V lost 3 bases and J 6 bases, leaving 9 bases between the germline ends. For the CDR3, the DNA is TGTGCCAGCAGTTTCCTGGGGTTCGAGCAGTACTTC. It is translated as CASSFLGFEQYF.

This clone appeared a single time. The chain has TRBV2 and TRBJ1-5, with a weak D call TRBD1 (6 bases). The V and J ends lost 4 bases and 0 bases respectively, with 13 bases between them. Germline-derived CDR1 and CDR2 are SNHLY and FYNNEI. The CDR3 spans 16 residues. This CDR3 reads CASSVQDSFSNQPQHF. The CDR3 coding sequence is TGTGCCAGCAGTGTGCAGGACAGCTTTAGCAATCAGCCCCAGCATTTT.

V and J are TRBV7-2 and TRBJ2-5; 8 nucleotides line up with TRBD1. This CDR3 has 15 residues. V lost 4 bases, J lost 1 base, and 5 bases stayed unmatched. The V gene's germline CDR1 is SGHTA and CDR2 FQGNSA. CDR3 residues: CASSSTGALQETQYF. CDR3 nucleotides: TGTGCCAGCAGCTCGACAGGGGCTCTCCAAGAGACCCAGTACTTC.

This chain uses TRBV25-1 with TRBJ2-1, with 7 positions matching TRBD2. In germline, CDR1 is MGHDK, CDR2 SYGVNS. This CDR3 region has 15 residues. With V trimmed by 2 bases and J by 7 bases, 8 bases remained unmatched. The CDR3 region has the DNA TGTGCCAGCAGTGAAAAGTGGGCGGGAGCGAATGAGCAGTTCTTC. As protein: CASSEKWAGANEQFF. Full variable domain (rest looked up from reference TRBV25-1 and TRBJ2-1): EADIYQTPRYLVIGTGKKITLECSQTMGHDKMYWYQQDPGMELHLIHYSYGVNSTEKGDLSSESTVSRIRTEHFPLTLESARPSHTSQYLCASSEKWAGANEQFFGPGTRLTVL.

This sequence joins TRBV5-1 and TRBJ2-7; D unresolved. Germline V lookup: CDR1 SGHRS, CDR2 YFSETQ. This CDR3 has 14 amino acids. V dropped 7 bases and J dropped 2 bases, with 16 bases sitting between them. Here the CDR3 reads CASHREAGAYEQYF. The CDR3 DNA is TGCGCCAGCCACCGAGAGGCTGGGGCCTACGAGCAGTACTTC. The variable domain in full, with the rest retrieved from reference TRBV5-1 and TRBJ2-7, is KAGVTQTPRYLIKTRGQQVTLSCSPISGHRSVSWYQQTPGQGLQFLFEYFSETQRNKGNFPGRFSGRQFSNSRSEMNVSTLELGDSALYLCASHREAGAYEQYFGPGTRLTVT.

This clone turned up a few times. The rearrangement links TRBV18 to TRBJ2-1, with a weak D call TRBD2 (6 bases). Trimming pared 2 bases from V and 10 bases from J, leaving 15 bases between. Per germline, CDR1 KGHSH and CDR2 LQKENI. The CDR3 is 14 residues long. CDR3 coding DNA: TGTGCCAGCTCACCAACCGATGGGAGGAGGGAGCAGTTCTTC. It translates to CASSPTDGRREQFF.

This clone occurred a few times. The genes are TRBV7-2 and TRBJ2-6; no reliable D call. The V gene's germline CDR1 is SGHTA and CDR2 FQGNSA. Trimming removed 5 bases from V and 4 bases from J, with 15 bases in between. The CDR3 consists of 16 residues. CDR3 in DNA: TGTGCCAGCAGCAACTTCGACCTGGCAGGGGCCAACGTCCTGACTTTC. Residues: CASSNFDLAGANVLTF.

This clone was detected a few times. The chain uses TRBV2 and TRBJ2-7; TRBD2 matches at 11 bases. The CDR3 covers 14 residues. The germline CDR1 and CDR2 sequences are SNHLY and FYNNEI. V shed 6 bases and J 5 bases; nucleotides not matched to a gene: 6. DNA of the CDR3: TGTGCCAGCAGCAGACTAGCGGGACTCAACGAGCAGTACTTC. This sequence encodes CASSRLAGLNEQYF.

The sample holds a few counts of this clone. The rearrangement joins TRBV28 to TRBJ2-5; D possibly corresponds to TRBD2 (7 bases). V lost 2 bases and J 5 bases, leaving 12 bases between the germline ends. From germline, CDR1 is MDHEN and CDR2 SYDVKM. CDR3 length equals 14 residues. The CDR3 DNA follows: TGTGCCAGCAGTTTAGTCGGGGGGCAGGAGACCCAGTACTTC. Amino acid sequence: CASSLVGGQETQYF. Full variable domain (outside the CDR3, taken from reference TRBV28 and TRBJ2-5): DVKVTQSSRYLVKRTGEKVFLECVQDMDHENMFWYRQDPGLGLRLIYFSYDVKMKEKGDIPEGYSVSREKKERFSLILESASTNQTSMYLCASSLVGGQETQYFGPGTRLLVL.

This clone was recorded a few times. V and J are TRBV7-2 and TRBJ2-3, with no clear D. V gave up 0 bases and J gave up 4 bases, with 11 bases separating them. CDR1 is SGHTA and CDR2 is FQGNSA in the germline V gene. The CDR3 is 15 residues long. CDR3 coding DNA: TGTGCCAGCAGCTTAGCAGGGTTTGGGGCAGATACGCAGTATTTT. The encoded protein is CASSLAGFGADTQYF. Based on the CDR3 plus reference TRBV7-2 and TRBJ2-3, the full variable domain is GAGVSQSPSNKVTEKGKDVELRCDPISGHTALYWYRQSLGQGLEFLIYFQGNSAPDKSGLPSDRFSAERTGGSVSTLTIQRTQQEDSAVYLCASSLAGFGADTQYFGPGTRLTVL.

This clone was counted between two and nine times. The DNA of the CDR3 is TGTGCCAGCAGAGGGGACAGCCCGGGCACTGGGGCCAACGTCCTGACTTTC. Its translation is CASRGDSPGTGANVLTF. The chain is built from TRBV2 and TRBJ2-6, with 7 bases that match TRBD1. CDR1 SNHLY and CDR2 FYNNEI come from the germline V gene. The ends lost 6 bases at V and 2 bases at J; junction bases unmatched: 10. There are 17 residues in the CDR3.

The sample holds a few counts of this clone. This chain uses TRBV4-2 with TRBJ2-7; D may be TRBD1 or TRBD2 (5 bases each). Trimming took 4 bases from V and 0 from J, leaving 13 bases between them. The CDR3 has 15 amino acids. Germline V gene data show CDR1 as LGHNA and CDR2 as YNFKEQ. The CDR3 nucleotides read TGTGCCAGCAGCCGATACCGGGACGGCTCCTACGAGCAGTACTTC. It translates to CASSRYRDGSYEQYF.

V gene TRBV5-1 combines with J gene TRBJ2-1; 8 nucleotides align to TRBD2. V was pared by 0 bases and J by 1 base, with 6 bases of the junction left unmatched. CDR3 length: 17 amino acids. The germline V gene has CDR1 SGHRS and CDR2 YFSETQ. The CDR3 reads CASSLAPLAESYNEQFF. Here the CDR3 DNA reads TGCGCCAGCAGCTTGGCTCCACTAGCGGAGTCCTACAATGAGCAGTTCTTC.

V usage is TRBV20-1 and J usage is TRBJ2-7; no firm D call. Germline V gene lookup returns CDR1 DFQATT and CDR2 SNEGSKA (reference sequence). Deletions cut 6 bases from V and 3 bases from J, with 9 bases between. The CDR3 loop spans 11 amino acids. As DNA, the CDR3 is TGCAGTGCCCTTGGGGACTACGAGCAGTACTTC. It encodes CSALGDYEQYF.

This clone came up a few times. This chain joins TRBV2 and TRBJ2-7, with D possibly TRBD2 on 5 matching bases. Germline loops: CDR1 SNHLY, CDR2 FYNNEI. The V and J ends lost 1 base and 0 bases respectively, with 10 bases between them. The CDR3 sequence is 15 residues long. CDR3: CASSEGPGSSYEQYF. CDR3 DNA: TGTGCCAGCAGTGAAGGGCCGGGATCCTCCTACGAGCAGTACTTC.

This clone was detected only a few times. The chain links TRBV29-1 to TRBJ2-3; TRBD2 might be the D (5 bases). The CDR3 length is 12 residues. In germline, CDR1 is SQVTM, CDR2 ANQGSEA. V shed 7 bases and J shed 2 bases, with 10 bases lying between them. The CDR3 bases are TGCAGCGCAAGGGAGTCCACAGATACGCAGTATTTT. Translating it yields CSARESTDTQYF.

This clone was picked up a small number of times. V usage is TRBV7-9 and J usage is TRBJ2-3; 12 nucleotides agree with TRBD2. The J segment lost 0 bases and the V segment lost 5 bases, leaving 3 bases of the junction unmatched. The length of the CDR3 is 16 residues. Germline-derived CDR1 and CDR2 are SEHNR and FQNEAQ (reference sequence). The CDR3 DNA follows: TGTGCCAGCAGCCATGGGACTAGCGGGAGCACAGATACGCAGTATTTT. Protein product: CASSHGTSGSTDTQYF.

In regard to this clone: Within the sample, other DNA sequences also encode this same CDR3. CDR3: CASSLGQGNEQFF. The CDR3 nucleotides read TGCGCCAGCAGCTTGGGGCAGGGCAATGAGCAGTTCTTC. This chain joins TRBV5-1 and TRBJ2-1; tentatively, D is TRBD1 (5 bases). Trimming cost V 0 bases and J 6 bases, with 7 bases left between them. This CDR3 contains 13 residues. From germline, CDR1 is SGHRS and CDR2 YFSETQ.

This clone was counted between two and nine times. This sequence joins TRBV30 and TRBJ2-7; 7 bases fit TRBD2. Germline-derived CDR1 and CDR2 are GTSNPN and SVGIG (reference sequence). The J segment lost 8 bases and the V segment lost 0 bases, leaving 4 bases of the junction unmatched. The CDR3 extends over 12 amino acids. CDR3 nucleotide sequence: TGTGCCTGGAGTGTTCTCGGGAGGCAGCAGTACTTC. It specifies CAWSVLGRQQYF.

The gene calls are TRBV7-2 and TRBJ2-7; the match to TRBD2 covers 11 bases. The CDR3 is 15 amino acids. Trimming cost V 5 bases and J 3 bases; bases outside gene matches: 6. CDR1 is SGHTA, CDR2 FQGNSA, per germline. The CDR3 region has the DNA TGTGCCAGCAGCACCCGACTAGCGGGACACTACGAGCAGTACTTC. It translates to CASSTRLAGHYEQYF.